These 17 T cell receptor beta chains were sequenced from one sample in a study of blood T cell repertoires in COVID-19. Some clones are missing from TCRdb's copy, which holds only in-frame ones; the method was immunoSEQ multiplex PCR. The sample lists 15,000 to 20,000 clones, 77% occurring once. The specimen sequenced was peripheral blood. Receptors originate from a man in his 70s with COVID-19, enrolled during active disease.

The rearrangement joins TRBV28 to TRBJ1-4; D is perhaps TRBD1 (5 bases). The V end lost 5 bases, the J end lost 6 bases, and 13 bases lay between the germline ends. The germline V gene encodes CDR1 MDHEN and CDR2 SYDVKM. The CDR3 has 14 amino acids. In DNA, the CDR3 is TGTGCCAGCAGTCCCGGGGGGAGAGATGAAAAACTGTTTTTT. Its translation is CASSPGGRDEKLFF.

The V gene is TRBV5-6, the J gene TRBJ1-4, with 8 nucleotides matching TRBD1. Germline V gene data show CDR1 as SGHDT and CDR2 as YYEEEE. This CDR3 region has 15 residues. Germline trimming cut 0 bases from V and 8 bases from J; bases unmatched to any gene: 6. The CDR3: CASSLAGGWREKLFF. The CDR3 region has the DNA TGTGCCAGCAGCTTGGCAGGGGGCTGGAGGGAAAAACTGTTTTTT.

This chain links TRBV2 with TRBJ1-1; perhaps TRBD1 as D (6 bases). V dropped 6 bases and J dropped 0 bases, with 17 bases sitting between them. CDR3 size: 16 residues. CDR1 is SNHLY and CDR2 is FYNNEI in the germline V gene. The CDR3 sequence is CASRARLQGLNTEAFF. In DNA form, the CDR3 reads TGTGCCAGCAGGGCTAGATTACAGGGTCTGAACACTGAAGCTTTCTTT.

V is TRBV9 and J is TRBJ2-2; D unresolved. Germline values: CDR1 SGDLS, CDR2 YYNGEE. V lost 5 bases, J lost 4 bases, and 6 bases lay in between. There are 12 residues in the CDR3. The CDR3 coding sequence is TGTGCCAGCAGGGCTCTCACCGGGGAGCTGTTTTTT. It codes for CASRALTGELFF.

The chain couples TRBV12-3 or TRBV12-4 to TRBJ2-2; 7 bases are shared with TRBD1. The CDR3 consists of 13 residues. V shed 5 bases, J shed 6 bases, and the junction held 3 bases outside the gene matches. The CDR3 DNA reads TGTGCCAGCAGTCGACAGGGATCCGGGGAGCTGTTTTTT. Its translation is CASSRQGSGELFF.

The V call is TRBV7-8, the J call TRBJ2-7; 10 positions match TRBD2. The trim removed 0 bases at V and 5 bases at J, leaving 1 base unmatched. CDR1 and CDR2 from the germline V gene are SGHVS and FQNEAQ. The CDR3 is 14 residues long. In nucleotides, the CDR3 is TGTGCCAGCAGCTTAGCACTAGCGGGAAACGAGCAGTACTTC. Translating it yields CASSLALAGNEQYF.

CDR3 coding DNA: TGTGCCAGCGTGCGGGGGACAGGCCCTTATAATTCACCCCTCCACTTT. It specifies CASVRGTGPYNSPLHF. The V and J genes are TRBV9 and TRBJ1-6, with 8 bases that match TRBD1. After removal of 7 bases from V and 4 bases from J, the junction contained 10 bases not matched to a gene. This CDR3 is 16 amino acids long. Germline CDR1 SGDLS, CDR2 YYNGEE.

The V call is TRBV5-1, the J call TRBJ1-5, with a possible D match to TRBD1 (5 bases). The V gene lost 0 bases and the J gene lost 3 bases, with 10 bases spanning the gap. CDR3 size: 15 residues. Germline CDR1 and CDR2: SGHRS and YFSETQ. The CDR3 DNA sequence: TGCGCCAGCAGCTTGGCGGGGGTGATCAATCAGCCCCAGCATTTT. This sequence encodes CASSLAGVINQPQHF.

The chain has TRBV15 and TRBJ2-5; 13 nucleotides align to TRBD2. The V segment lost 0 bases and the J segment 5 bases; nucleotides outside the gene matches: 6. The CDR3 runs 17 residues. Germline CDR1 LNHNV, CDR2 YYDKDF (reference sequence). CDR3 loop: CATSREGLAGAWETQYF. The CDR3 nucleotides read TGTGCCACCAGCAGAGAAGGACTAGCGGGGGCCTGGGAGACCCAGTACTTC.

The J gene is TRBJ1-4, the V gene TRBV19; D possibly corresponds to TRBD1 (5 bases). The V end was cut by 6 bases, the J end by 1 base, with 18 bases between. Germline CDR1 reads LNHDA; CDR2 reads SQIVND (reference sequence). This CDR3 spans 17 amino acids. The CDR3 here is CASRYGGYDGTNEKLFF. CDR3 coding DNA: TGTGCCAGTAGGTACGGGGGTTATGATGGAACTAATGAAAAACTGTTTTTT.

The chain employs TRBV29-1 and TRBJ1-2; TRBD1 matches at 7 bases. Germline V gene data show CDR1 as SQVTM and CDR2 as ANQGSEA. The CDR3 runs to 13 residues. The V gene end was trimmed by 8 bases and the J gene end by 2 bases; junction bases not matched to a gene: 8. The CDR3 DNA sequence: TGCAGCTCCGAGGAACAGGGGAACTATGGCTACACCTTC. It specifies CSSEEQGNYGYTF.

The rearrangement links TRBV19 to TRBJ2-3, with TRBD2 matching 8 bases. The CDR3 has 17 residues. In germline, CDR1 is LNHDA, CDR2 SQIVND (reference sequence). J lost 1 base, V lost 4 bases, and 10 bases had no gene match. The CDR3 reads CASSRRGRGGRTDTQYF. The DNA for the CDR3 is TGTGCCAGTAGTAGACGTGGACGGGGGGGCCGCACAGATACGCAGTATTTT. The entire variable domain, with the rest obtained from reference TRBV19 and TRBJ2-3, is as follows: DGGITQSPKYLFRKEGQNVTLSCEQNLNHDAMYWYRQDPGQGLRLIYYSQIVNDFQKGDIAEGYSVSREKKESFPLTVTSAQKNPTAFYLCASSRRGRGGRTDTQYFGPGTRLTVL.

This CDR3 reads CASSPGTLYGYTF. Here the CDR3 DNA reads TGTGCCAGCAGCCCCGGGACACTCTATGGCTACACCTTC. This chain joins TRBV5-4 and TRBJ1-2; weak D call: TRBD1 (6 bases). The CDR3 runs 13 residues. Trimming removed 4 bases at V and 4 bases at J, with 11 bases between. Germline V gives CDR1 SGHNT, CDR2 YYREEE (reference sequence).

This clone has only one observation. This rearrangement joins TRBV4-1 to TRBJ2-4; D ambiguous. Trimming cost V 6 bases and J 8 bases, with 29 bases left between them. CDR1 and CDR2 (germline): MGHRA, YSYEKL. This CDR3 is 18 amino acids long. CDR3 DNA: TGCGCCAGCAGTCCCCTGATGTCTAAGAATTCCCTAGGTGACATTCAGTACTTC. Protein product: CASSPLMSKNSLGDIQYF.

This clone was seen just once. J is TRBJ2-5 and V is TRBV5-1; TRBD2 aligns across 7 bases. CDR1 and CDR2 (germline): SGHRS, YFSETQ. The CDR3 is 13 residues long. J was trimmed by 5 bases and V by 5 bases; bases with no gene match: 6. The CDR3 nucleotides are TGCGCCAGCAGAGGGGAGGGGATGGAGACCCAGTACTTC. This translates into CASRGEGMETQYF.

This clone has only a few counts. This chain joins TRBV6-2 or TRBV6-3 and TRBJ1-5; D is unclear. Looked up from germline, CDR1 is MNHEY and CDR2 is SVGEGT. This CDR3 is 13 amino acids long. V was shortened by 5 bases and J by 5 bases, with 10 bases between the two germline ends. CDR3 residues: CASSRGRYQPQHF. CDR3 bases: TGTGCCAGCAGTCGGGGTCGGTATCAGCCCCAGCATTTT.

The chain is built from TRBV10-1 and TRBJ1-1; the D is unclear. V was trimmed by 6 bases and J by 4 bases, leaving 12 bases between them. The V gene's germline CDR1 is WNHNN and CDR2 SYGVQD (reference sequence). The CDR3 is 13 amino acids. CDR3 in DNA: TGCGCCAGCAGACCCCGGAGGAGCACTGAAGCTTTCTTT. It is translated as CASRPRRSTEAFF.